Given below is one TCR beta chain in context. This may be a read error, as it is one base from a much larger clone. These data are taken from a study of T-cell reconstitution after alpha-beta-depleted transplantation in children. The TCRbeta library incorporated unique molecular identifiers. TCRdb processed the PCR reads anew with MiXCR; each CDR3 protein has one entry. Of about 180,000 distinct CDR3 sequences in the sample, 8.5% to 14% were seen once. V lost 3 bases, J lost 15 bases, and 33 bases lay in between. The CDR3 is 18 residues long. The origin of this receptor is a boy younger than 10 with acute myeloid leukemia, due to receive a stem cell transplant. The specimen comprised PBMCs, sampled before TCRalphabeta/CD19-depleted stem cell transplant. The chain couples TRBV12-3 or TRBV12-4 to TRBJ1-3; D is unclear. CDR3 loop: CASSFLSPLMTRHLPTYF. Written as DNA, the CDR3 is TGTGCCAGCAGTTTCCTCTCCCCCCTTATGACCCGTCACCTCCCCACATATTTT.